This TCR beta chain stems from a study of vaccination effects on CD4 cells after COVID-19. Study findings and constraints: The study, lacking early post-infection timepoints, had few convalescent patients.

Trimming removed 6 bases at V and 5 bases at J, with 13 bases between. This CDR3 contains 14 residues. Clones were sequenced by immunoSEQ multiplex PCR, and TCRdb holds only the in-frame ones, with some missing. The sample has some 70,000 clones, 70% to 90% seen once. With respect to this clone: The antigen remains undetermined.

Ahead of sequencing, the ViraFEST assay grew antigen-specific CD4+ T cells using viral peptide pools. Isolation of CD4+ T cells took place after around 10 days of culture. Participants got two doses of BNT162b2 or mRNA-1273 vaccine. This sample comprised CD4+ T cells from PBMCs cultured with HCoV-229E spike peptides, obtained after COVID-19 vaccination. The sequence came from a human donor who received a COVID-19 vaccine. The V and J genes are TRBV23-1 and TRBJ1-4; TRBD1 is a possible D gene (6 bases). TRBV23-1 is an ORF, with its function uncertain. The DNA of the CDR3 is TGCGCCAGCAGGATGGACAGAATGAATGAAAAACTGTTTTTT. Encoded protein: CASRMDRMNEKLFF.